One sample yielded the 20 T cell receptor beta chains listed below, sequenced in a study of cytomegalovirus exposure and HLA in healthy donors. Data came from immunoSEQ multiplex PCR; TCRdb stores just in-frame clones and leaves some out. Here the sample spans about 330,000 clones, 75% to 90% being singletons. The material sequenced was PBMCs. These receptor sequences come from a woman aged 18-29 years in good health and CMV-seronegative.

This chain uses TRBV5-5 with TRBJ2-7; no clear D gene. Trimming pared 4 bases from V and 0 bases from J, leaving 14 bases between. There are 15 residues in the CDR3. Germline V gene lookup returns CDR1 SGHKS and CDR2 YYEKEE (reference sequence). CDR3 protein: CASSMEPQYSYEQYF. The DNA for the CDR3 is TGTGCCAGCAGCATGGAACCCCAGTACTCCTACGAGCAGTACTTC.

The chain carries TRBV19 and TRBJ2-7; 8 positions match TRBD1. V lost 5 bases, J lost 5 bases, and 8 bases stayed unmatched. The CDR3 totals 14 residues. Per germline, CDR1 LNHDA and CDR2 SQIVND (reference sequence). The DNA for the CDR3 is TGTGCCAGTAGTCCCCCGGACAGGGTACACGAGCAGTACTTC. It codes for CASSPPDRVHEQYF.

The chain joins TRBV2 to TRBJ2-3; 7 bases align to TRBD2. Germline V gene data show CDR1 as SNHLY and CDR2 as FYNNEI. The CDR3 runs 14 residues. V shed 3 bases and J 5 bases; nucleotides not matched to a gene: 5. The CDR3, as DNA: TGTGCCAGCAGTGAGGCTAGCGGAAGAGATACGCAGTATTTT. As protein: CASSEASGRDTQYF.

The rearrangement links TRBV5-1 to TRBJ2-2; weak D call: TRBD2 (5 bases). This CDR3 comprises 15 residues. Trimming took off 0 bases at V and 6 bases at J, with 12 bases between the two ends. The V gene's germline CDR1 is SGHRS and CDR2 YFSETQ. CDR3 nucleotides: TGCGCCAGCAGCTTGGCCGGTCCGGGGTCCGGGGAGCTGTTTTTT. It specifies CASSLAGPGSGELFF.

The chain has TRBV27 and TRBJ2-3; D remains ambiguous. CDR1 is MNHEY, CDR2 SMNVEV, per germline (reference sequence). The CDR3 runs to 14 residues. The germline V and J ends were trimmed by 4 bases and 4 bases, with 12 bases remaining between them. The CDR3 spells CASSSLTPPDTQYF. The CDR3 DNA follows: TGTGCCAGCAGTTCCCTAACCCCCCCAGATACGCAGTATTTT.

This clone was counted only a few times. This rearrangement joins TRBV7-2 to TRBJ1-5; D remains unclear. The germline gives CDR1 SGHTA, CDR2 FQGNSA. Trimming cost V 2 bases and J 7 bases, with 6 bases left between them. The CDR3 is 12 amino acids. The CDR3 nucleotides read TGTGCCAGCAGCTTACATGGCCAGCCCCAGCATTTT. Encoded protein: CASSLHGQPQHF.

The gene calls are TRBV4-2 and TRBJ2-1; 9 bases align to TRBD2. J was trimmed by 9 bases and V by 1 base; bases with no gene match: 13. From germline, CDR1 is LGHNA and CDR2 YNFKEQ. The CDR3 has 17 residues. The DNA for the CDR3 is TGTGCCAGCAGCCAAGCCCCCAGGGCGGGAGGGCCGATTGAGCAGTTCTTC. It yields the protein CASSQAPRAGGPIEQFF.

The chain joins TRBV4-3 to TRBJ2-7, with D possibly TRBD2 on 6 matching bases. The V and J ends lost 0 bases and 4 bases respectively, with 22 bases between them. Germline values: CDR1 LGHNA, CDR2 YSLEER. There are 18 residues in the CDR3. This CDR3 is CASSQDRPSGEYRYEQYF. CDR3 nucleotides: TGCGCCAGCAGCCAAGATCGCCCTTCGGGGGAATATCGATACGAGCAGTACTTC.

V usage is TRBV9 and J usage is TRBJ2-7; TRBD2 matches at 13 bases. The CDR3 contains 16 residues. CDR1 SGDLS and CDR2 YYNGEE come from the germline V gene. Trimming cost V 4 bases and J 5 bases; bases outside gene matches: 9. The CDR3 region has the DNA TGTGCCAGCAGCCTGACCTGGACTAGCGGGAGTAACGAGCAGTACTTC. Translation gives CASSLTWTSGSNEQYF.

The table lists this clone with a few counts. The CDR3 bases are TGTGCCAGCAGTTACCGAATCGGGGAAGGTGAGCAGTTCTTC. Translating gives CASSYRIGEGEQFF. The chain combines TRBV6-6 with TRBJ2-1; D possibly corresponds to TRBD2 (5 bases). The length of the CDR3 is 14 residues. The germline CDR1 and CDR2 sequences are MNHNY and SVGAGI (reference sequence). Trimming cost V 2 bases and J 9 bases, with 14 bases left between them.

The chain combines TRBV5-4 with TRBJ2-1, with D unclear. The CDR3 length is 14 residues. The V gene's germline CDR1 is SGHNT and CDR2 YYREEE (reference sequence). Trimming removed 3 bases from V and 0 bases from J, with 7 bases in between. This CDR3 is CASSSSSSYNEQFF. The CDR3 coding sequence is TGTGCCAGCAGCTCGTCTAGCTCCTACAATGAGCAGTTCTTC.

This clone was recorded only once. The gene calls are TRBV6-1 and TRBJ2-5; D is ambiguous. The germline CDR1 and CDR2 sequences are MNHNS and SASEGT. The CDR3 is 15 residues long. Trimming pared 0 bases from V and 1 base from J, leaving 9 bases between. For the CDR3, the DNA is TGTGCCAGCAGTGAAGCCTTTAGCAGCCAAGAGACCCAGTACTTC. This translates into CASSEAFSSQETQYF.

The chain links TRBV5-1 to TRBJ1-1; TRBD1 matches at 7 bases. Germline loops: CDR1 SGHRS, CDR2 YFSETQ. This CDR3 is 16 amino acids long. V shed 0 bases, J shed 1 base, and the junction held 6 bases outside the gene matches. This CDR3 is CASSLARGAANTEAFF. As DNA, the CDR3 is TGCGCCAGCAGCTTGGCCAGGGGGGCAGCGAACACTGAAGCTTTCTTT.

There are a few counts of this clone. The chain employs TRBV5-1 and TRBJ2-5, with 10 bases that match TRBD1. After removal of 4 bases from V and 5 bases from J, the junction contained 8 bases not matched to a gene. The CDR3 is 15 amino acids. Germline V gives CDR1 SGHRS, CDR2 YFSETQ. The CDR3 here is CASSIDRGLGETQYF. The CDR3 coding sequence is TGCGCCAGCAGCATTGACAGGGGGCTGGGGGAGACCCAGTACTTC.

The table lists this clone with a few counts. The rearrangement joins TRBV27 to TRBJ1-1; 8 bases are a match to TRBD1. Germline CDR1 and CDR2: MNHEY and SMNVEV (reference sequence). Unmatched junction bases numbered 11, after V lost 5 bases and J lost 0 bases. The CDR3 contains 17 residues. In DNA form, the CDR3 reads TGTGCCAGCAGTCTCGGAATTTCACAGGGGGTGAACACTGAAGCTTTCTTT. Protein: CASSLGISQGVNTEAFF.

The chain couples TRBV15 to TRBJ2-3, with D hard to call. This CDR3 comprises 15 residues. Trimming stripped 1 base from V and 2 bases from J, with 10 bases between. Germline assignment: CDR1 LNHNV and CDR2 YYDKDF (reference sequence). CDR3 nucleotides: TGTGCCACCAGCAGAGTGGCCCGACTCACAGATACGCAGTATTTT. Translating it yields CATSRVARLTDTQYF.

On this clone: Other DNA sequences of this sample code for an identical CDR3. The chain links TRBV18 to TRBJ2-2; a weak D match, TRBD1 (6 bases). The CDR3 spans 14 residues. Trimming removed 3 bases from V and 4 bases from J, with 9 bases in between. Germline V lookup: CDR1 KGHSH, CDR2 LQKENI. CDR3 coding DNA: TGTGCCAGCTCACCCAGGGGTGTCACCGGGGAGCTGTTTTTT. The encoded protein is CASSPRGVTGELFF.

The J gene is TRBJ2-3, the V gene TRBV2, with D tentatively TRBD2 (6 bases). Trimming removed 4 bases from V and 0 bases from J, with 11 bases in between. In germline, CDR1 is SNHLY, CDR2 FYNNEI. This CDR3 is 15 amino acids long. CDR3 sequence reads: CASSGREGSTDTQYF. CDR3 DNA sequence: TGTGCCAGCAGTGGGCGGGAAGGGAGCACAGATACGCAGTATTTT.

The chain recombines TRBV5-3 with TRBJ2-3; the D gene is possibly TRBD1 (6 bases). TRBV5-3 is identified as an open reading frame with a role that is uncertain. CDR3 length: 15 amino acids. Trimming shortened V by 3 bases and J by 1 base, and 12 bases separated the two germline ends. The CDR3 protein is CARSWIEGGTDTQYF. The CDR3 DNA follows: TGTGCCAGAAGCTGGATCGAGGGGGGCACAGATACGCAGTATTTT.

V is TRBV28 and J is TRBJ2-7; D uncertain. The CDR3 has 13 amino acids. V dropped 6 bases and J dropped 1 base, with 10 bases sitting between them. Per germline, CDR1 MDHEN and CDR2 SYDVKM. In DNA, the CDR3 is TGTGCCAGCAGATATGGCGGATCCTACGAGCAGTACTTC. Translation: CASRYGGSYEQYF.